One sample yielded the 31 T cell receptor beta chains listed below, sequenced in a study of cytomegalovirus exposure and HLA in healthy donors. The study ran its PCR with 60 Vbeta and 13 Jbeta primers. This table comes from immunoSEQ multiplex PCR, and its TCRdb copy is limited to in-frame clones, with some not included. Here the sample spans 150,000 to 200,000 clones, around 81% being singletons. Material: PBMCs. These receptors were collected from a young woman in good health and CMV-seropositive.

The chain carries TRBV11-2 and TRBJ2-5; D may be TRBD1 (5 bases). CDR3 length equals 12 residues. From germline, CDR1 is SGHAT and CDR2 FQNNGV. The germline V and J ends were trimmed by 5 bases and 5 bases, with 9 bases remaining between them. The CDR3 DNA is TGTGCCAGCAGCCTCCACAGGGAGACCCAGTACTTC. It translates to CASSLHRETQYF. Full variable domain (missing parts from reference TRBV11-2 and TRBJ2-5): EAGVAQSPRYKIIEKRQSVAFWCNPISGHATLYWYQQILGQGPKLLIQFQNNGVVDDSQLPKDRFSAERLKGVDSTLKIQPAKLEDSAVYLCASSLHRETQYFGPGTRLLVL.

The gene calls are TRBV11-1 and TRBJ2-5, with D perhaps matching TRBD2 (5 bases). Trimming shortened V by 1 base and J by 5 bases, and 11 bases separated the two germline ends. The CDR3 is made up of 14 amino acids. Germline V gene data show CDR1 as SGHAT and CDR2 as FQDESV (reference sequence). CDR3 sequence (DNA): TGTGCCAGCAGCTTAGGAGGGTGGGAGGAGACCCAGTACTTC. This encodes CASSLGGWEETQYF.

This clone was found a few times. The rearrangement joins TRBV5-1 to TRBJ2-7; TRBD2 aligns across 8 bases. The CDR3 runs to 13 residues. V shed 3 bases and J 6 bases; nucleotides not matched to a gene: 5. CDR1 is SGHRS, CDR2 YFSETQ, per germline. The CDR3 here is CASSWGLEAEQYF. The CDR3 DNA follows: TGCGCCAGCAGCTGGGGACTAGAGGCCGAGCAGTACTTC.

This chain joins TRBV6-1 and TRBJ1-3; 8 bases are a match to TRBD1. Germline assignment: CDR1 MNHNS and CDR2 SASEGT. The CDR3 sequence is 16 residues long. V was clipped by 3 bases and J by 0 bases; unmatched bases: 4. CDR3 protein: CASSEWTGSSGNTIYF. CDR3 bases: TGTGCCAGCAGTGAGTGGACAGGGAGCTCTGGAAACACCATATATTTT.

This chain uses TRBV19 with TRBJ1-4; 8 nucleotides agree with TRBD1. V lost 4 bases and J lost 5; bases outside the gene matches: 3. The germline gives CDR1 LNHDA, CDR2 SQIVND (reference sequence). CDR3 size: 14 residues. This CDR3 is CASSTRTGNEKLFF. In DNA, the CDR3 is TGTGCCAGTAGTACCCGGACAGGGAATGAAAAACTGTTTTTT. The full variable domain, with the rest looked up from reference TRBV19 and TRBJ1-4, is DGGITQSPKYLFRKEGQNVTLSCEQNLNHDAMYWYRQDPGQGLRLIYYSQIVNDFQKGDIAEGYSVSREKKESFPLTVTSAQKNPTAFYLCASSTRTGNEKLFFGSGTQLSVL.

This chain connects TRBV9 to TRBJ2-7; 7 nucleotides align to TRBD2. This CDR3 region has 14 residues. Germline V gives CDR1 SGDLS, CDR2 YYNGEE. With V trimmed by 1 base and J by 8 bases, 9 bases remained unmatched. The CDR3 is CASSVYKGTTQQYF. The CDR3 nucleotides read TGTGCCAGCAGCGTATATAAGGGGACTACGCAGCAGTACTTC. The full variable domain, with the rest looked up from reference TRBV9 and TRBJ2-7, is DSGVTQTPKHLITATGQRVTLRCSPRSGDLSVYWYQQSLDQGLQFLIQYYNGEERAKGNILERFSAQQFPDLHSELNLSSLELGDSALYFCASSVYKGTTQQYFGPGTRLTVT.

The rearrangement links TRBV28 to TRBJ1-6, with TRBD1 matching 9 bases. The CDR3 length is 18 residues. Germline lookup yields CDR1 MDHEN and CDR2 SYDVKM. With V trimmed by 6 bases and J by 0 bases, 9 bases remained unmatched. The CDR3 coding sequence is TGTGCCAGCAGCTCTGGGACAGGGCTGAGCTCCTATAATTCACCCCTCCACTTT. Translated: CASSSGTGLSSYNSPLHF. The complete variable domain, with remaining parts taken from reference TRBV28 and TRBJ1-6, reads DVKVTQSSRYLVKRTGEKVFLECVQDMDHENMFWYRQDPGLGLRLIYFSYDVKMKEKGDIPEGYSVSREKKERFSLILESASTNQTSMYLCASSSGTGLSSYNSPLHFGNGTRLTVT.

The J gene is TRBJ1-5, the V gene TRBV6-5; 9 bases fit TRBD1. The CDR3 is 15 residues long. V trimming: 6 bases; J trimming: 3 bases; junction bases outside the gene matches: 6. CDR1 MNHEY and CDR2 SVGAGI come from the germline V gene. This chain's CDR3 is CASRPWTGVNQPQHF. The CDR3 DNA follows: TGTGCCAGCAGACCTTGGACAGGGGTCAATCAGCCCCAGCATTTT.

The chain carries TRBV10-3 and TRBJ2-1, with 7 bases lining up with TRBD2. Germline CDR1 ENHRY, CDR2 SYGVKD. The CDR3 has 14 residues. V shed 8 bases, J shed 4 bases, and the junction held 8 bases outside the gene matches. CDR3 loop: CAIAGSGGYNEQFF. As DNA, the CDR3 is TGTGCCATCGCCGGGTCGGGGGGTTACAATGAGCAGTTCTTC.

J is TRBJ1-2 and V is TRBV9, with a tentative D call TRBD1 (5 bases). Germline values: CDR1 SGDLS, CDR2 YYNGEE. The CDR3 is made up of 13 amino acids. V lost 2 bases and J 4 bases, leaving 9 bases between the germline ends. CDR3: CASSVAQGYGYTF. In DNA form, the CDR3 reads TGTGCCAGCAGCGTCGCCCAGGGCTATGGCTACACCTTC. The full variable domain, with the rest looked up from reference TRBV9 and TRBJ1-2, is DSGVTQTPKHLITATGQRVTLRCSPRSGDLSVYWYQQSLDQGLQFLIQYYNGEERAKGNILERFSAQQFPDLHSELNLSSLELGDSALYFCASSVAQGYGYTFGSGTRLTVV.

The chain recombines TRBV4-1 with TRBJ2-5; 7 bases are shared with TRBD1. Trimming removed 2 bases from V and 4 bases from J; junction bases left unmatched: 7. Germline lookup yields CDR1 MGHRA and CDR2 YSYEKL. The CDR3 loop spans 15 amino acids. CDR3 coding DNA: TGCGCCAGCAGCCAAAACCGAAACAGGGGAGAGACCCAGTACTTC. This translates into CASSQNRNRGETQYF.

In nucleotides, the CDR3 is TGTGCCAGCAGTCCTTGGAACGGCGGGGCCTCGGGCTACACCTTC. This codes for CASSPWNGGASGYTF. V and J are TRBV6-1 and TRBJ1-2, with D possibly being TRBD1 (5 bases). Germline V CDR1 and CDR2: MNHNS, SASEGT. The CDR3 contains 15 residues. The V gene lost 5 bases and the J gene lost 8 bases, with 21 bases spanning the gap.

This clone occurred once. The chain links TRBV5-1 to TRBJ2-3; 13 bases fit TRBD2. J gave up 2 bases and V 3 bases, and 9 bases lay outside the gene matches. The length of the CDR3 is 18 residues. The germline CDR1 and CDR2 sequences are SGHRS and YFSETQ. Here the CDR3 DNA reads TGCGCCAGCAGCTCGGCTCGGACTAGCGGGGGAGCCACAGATACGCAGTATTTT. This gives the protein CASSSARTSGGATDTQYF.

The J gene is TRBJ1-2, the V gene TRBV9, with a possible D match to TRBD1 (6 bases). Germline V CDR1 and CDR2: SGDLS, YYNGEE. V dropped 3 bases and J dropped 0 bases, with 21 bases sitting between them. This CDR3 comprises 18 residues. The DNA of the CDR3 is TGTGCCAGCAGCGCGGCGGGGGGCAACCGGCTGACTAACTATGGCTACACCTTC. It translates to CASSAAGGNRLTNYGYTF.

The chain carries TRBV28 and TRBJ1-5; D gene unclear. V was shortened by 8 bases and J by 6 bases, with 5 bases between the two germline ends. The germline V gene encodes CDR1 MDHEN and CDR2 SYDVKM. The CDR3 runs to 10 residues. The CDR3 sequence: CASGSQPQHF. CDR3 sequence (DNA): TGTGCCAGCGGGAGTCAGCCCCAGCATTTT.

This clone was picked up a small number of times. The chain has TRBV19 and TRBJ1-5, with a weak D call TRBD1 (6 bases). V lost 4 bases to trimming and J lost 0 bases, with 10 bases between them. This CDR3 comprises 15 residues. Germline CDR1 LNHDA, CDR2 SQIVND (reference sequence). CDR3 region: CASSTGAYSNQPQHF. Written as DNA, the CDR3 is TGTGCCAGTAGTACAGGGGCATATAGCAATCAGCCCCAGCATTTT.

This chain connects TRBV7-6 to TRBJ2-1; TRBD1 agrees at 7 bases. This CDR3 is 16 amino acids long. V trimming: 5 bases; J trimming: 4 bases; junction bases outside the gene matches: 11. CDR1 and CDR2 from the germline V gene are SGHVS and FNYEAQ. For the CDR3, the DNA is TGTGCCAGCAGCCATCACGGACAGGTTTCATACAATGAGCAGTTCTTC. This translates into CASSHHGQVSYNEQFF.

The chain couples TRBV7-2 to TRBJ2-3, with TRBD2 identical over 11 bases. The CDR3 totals 15 residues. Losses at the gene ends were 4 bases for V and 8 bases for J; bases not matched to a gene: 8. CDR1 is SGHTA and CDR2 is FQGNSA in the germline V gene. CDR3 protein: CASSSSTSGGLTQYF. The CDR3, as DNA: TGTGCCAGCAGCTCGTCAACTAGCGGGGGCCTTACGCAGTATTTT.

This chain uses TRBV29-1 with TRBJ1-1, with a tentative D call TRBD1 (5 bases). V was pared by 7 bases and J by 1 base, with 19 bases between. This CDR3 comprises 15 residues. Per the germline V gene, CDR1 is SQVTM and CDR2 is ANQGSEA. The CDR3 loop reads CSAATGLRGNTEAFF. The CDR3 DNA is TGCAGCGCCGCTACGGGACTCCGGGGGAACACTGAAGCTTTCTTT.

The genes are TRBV29-1 and TRBJ1-5; the match to TRBD1 covers 7 bases. The CDR3 totals 13 residues. J was trimmed by 8 bases and V by 6 bases; bases with no gene match: 10. Per germline, CDR1 SQVTM and CDR2 ANQGSEA. CDR3 sequence reads: CSVGQGGGEPQHF. For the CDR3, the DNA is TGCAGCGTCGGTCAGGGGGGAGGTGAGCCCCAGCATTTT. The full variable domain, its missing parts supplied by reference TRBV29-1 and TRBJ1-5, is SAVISQKPSRDICQRGTSLTIQCQVDSQVTMMFWYRQQPGQSLTLIATANQGSEATYESGFVIDKFPISRPNLTFSTLTVSNMSPEDSSIYLCSVGQGGGEPQHFGDGTRLSIL.

V gene TRBV7-9 combines with J gene TRBJ2-1; 8 bases fit TRBD2. The V segment lost 3 bases and the J segment 6 bases; nucleotides outside the gene matches: 10. There are 16 residues in the CDR3. CDR1 SEHNR and CDR2 FQNEAQ come from the germline V gene (reference sequence). The CDR3 nucleotides read TGTGCCAGCAGCTTCACCGGGACTAGTGTGTTCAATGAGCAGTTCTTC. It yields the protein CASSFTGTSVFNEQFF.

The chain links TRBV19 to TRBJ2-1, with TRBD1 identical over 7 bases. V shed 5 bases, J shed 2 bases, and the junction held 3 bases outside the gene matches. Per germline, CDR1 LNHDA and CDR2 SQIVND (reference sequence). This CDR3 has 14 amino acids. CDR3 coding DNA: TGTGCCAGTAGTCGAGGGGGCACCTACAATGAGCAGTTCTTC. It is translated as CASSRGGTYNEQFF.

The chain combines TRBV27 with TRBJ2-6; tentatively, D is TRBD1 (5 bases). Deletions cut 5 bases from V and 1 base from J, with 18 bases between. The CDR3 length is 18 residues. Germline V gives CDR1 MNHEY, CDR2 SMNVEV (reference sequence). DNA for the CDR3: TGTGCCAGCAGTAAATGGACATTGTTTGGTTCTGGGGCCAACGTCCTGACTTTC. Its translation is CASSKWTLFGSGANVLTF.

The chain joins TRBV5-1 to TRBJ1-3; TRBD1 matches at 10 bases. The ends lost 5 bases at V and 0 bases at J; junction bases unmatched: 8. CDR1 is SGHRS, CDR2 YFSETQ, per germline. The CDR3 extends over 17 amino acids. CDR3 amino acids: CASRNPGQGSSGNTIYF. The CDR3 DNA follows: TGCGCCAGCAGAAACCCGGGACAGGGGAGCTCTGGAAACACCATATATTTT.

This clone was seen once. The chain employs TRBV5-1 and TRBJ2-7, with 8 bases fitting TRBD1. The CDR3 sequence is 18 residues long. The germline V gene has CDR1 SGHRS and CDR2 YFSETQ. With V trimmed by 3 bases and J by 1 base, 15 bases remained unmatched. CDR3 sequence (DNA): TGCGCCAGCAGCTGGCGGGGCAGGGGGCGCAATTTGTCCTACGAGCAGTACTTC. It is translated as CASSWRGRGRNLSYEQYF. Together with reference TRBV5-1 and TRBJ2-7, the CDR3 gives the full variable domain: KAGVTQTPRYLIKTRGQQVTLSCSPISGHRSVSWYQQTPGQGLQFLFEYFSETQRNKGNFPGRFSGRQFSNSRSEMNVSTLELGDSALYLCASSWRGRGRNLSYEQYFGPGTRLTVT.

The J gene is TRBJ2-3, the V gene TRBV7-9; D is possibly TRBD1 (5 bases). This CDR3 is built from 15 residues. Deletions cut 5 bases from V and 0 bases from J, with 12 bases between. CDR1 is SEHNR and CDR2 is FQNEAQ in the germline V gene (reference sequence). The CDR3 coding sequence is TGTGCCAGCAGCGGGGCTGACGAAAGCACAGATACGCAGTATTTT. Translation: CASSGADESTDTQYF.

J is TRBJ2-7 and V is TRBV6-6; the match to TRBD2 covers 7 bases. This CDR3 is built from 16 residues. Unmatched junction bases numbered 8, after V lost 1 base and J lost 2 bases. Germline CDR1 MNHNY, CDR2 SVGAGI (reference sequence). In nucleotides, the CDR3 is TGTGCCAGCAGTTACTGGATTGGGGGGGAACCCTACGAGCAGTACTTC. Protein product: CASSYWIGGEPYEQYF.

This chain connects TRBV2 to TRBJ1-4, with TRBD1 matching 9 bases. CDR1 is SNHLY and CDR2 is FYNNEI in the germline V gene. V shed 2 bases and J 10 bases; nucleotides not matched to a gene: 11. CDR3 size: 16 residues. CDR3 amino acids: CASSELSGQGSGKLFF. CDR3 sequence (DNA): TGTGCCAGCAGTGAACTTTCGGGACAGGGAAGTGGAAAACTGTTTTTT.

V usage is TRBV27 and J usage is TRBJ1-6, with TRBD1 matching 7 bases. The CDR3 length is 14 residues. Germline assignment: CDR1 MNHEY and CDR2 SMNVEV (reference sequence). V was clipped by 6 bases and J by 9 bases; unmatched bases: 8. The CDR3 DNA reads as TGTGCCAGCAGCACTTGGGACAGAACTTCACCCCTCCACTTT. This translates into CASSTWDRTSPLHF.

The rearrangement uses TRBV4-3 and TRBJ2-5; 8 positions match TRBD2. The CDR3 sequence is 15 residues long. The V gene end was trimmed by 4 bases and the J gene end by 4 bases; junction bases not matched to a gene: 8. Germline values: CDR1 LGHNA, CDR2 YSLEER. The CDR3 DNA reads TGCGCCAGCAGCCTAACGACTAGCGTGGGAGAGACCCAGTACTTC. Residues: CASSLTTSVGETQYF.

CDR3 sequence (DNA): TGCGCCAGCAGCTGGGTCACGCGACAGGGGGACAATGAGCAGTTCTTC. Protein product: CASSWVTRQGDNEQFF. The chain links TRBV5-1 to TRBJ2-1; 9 positions match TRBD1. The CDR3 runs to 16 residues. Germline CDR1 SGHRS, CDR2 YFSETQ. V lost 3 bases to trimming and J lost 5 bases; unmatched junction nucleotides: 9.